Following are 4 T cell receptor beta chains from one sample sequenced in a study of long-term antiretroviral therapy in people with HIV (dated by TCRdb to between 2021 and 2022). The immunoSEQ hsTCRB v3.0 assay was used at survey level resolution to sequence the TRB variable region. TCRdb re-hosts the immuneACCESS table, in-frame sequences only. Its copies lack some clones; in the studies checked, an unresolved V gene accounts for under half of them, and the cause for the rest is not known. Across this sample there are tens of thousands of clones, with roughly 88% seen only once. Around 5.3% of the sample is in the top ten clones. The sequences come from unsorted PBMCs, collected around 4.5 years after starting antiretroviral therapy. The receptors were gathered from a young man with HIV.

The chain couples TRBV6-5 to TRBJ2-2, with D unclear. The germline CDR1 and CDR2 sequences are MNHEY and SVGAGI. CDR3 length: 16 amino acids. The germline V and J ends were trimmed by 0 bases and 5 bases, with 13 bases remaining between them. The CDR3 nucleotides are TGTGCCAGCAGTTACTCGAGGCCACCGTGGACCGGGGAGCTGTTTTTT. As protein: CASSYSRPPWTGELFF.

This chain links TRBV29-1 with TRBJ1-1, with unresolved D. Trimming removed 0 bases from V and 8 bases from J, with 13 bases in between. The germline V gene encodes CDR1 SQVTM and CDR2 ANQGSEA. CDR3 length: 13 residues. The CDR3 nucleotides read TGCAGCGTTGAAGATCAGGTTTGGGGAGAAGCTTTCTTT. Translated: CSVEDQVWGEAFF.

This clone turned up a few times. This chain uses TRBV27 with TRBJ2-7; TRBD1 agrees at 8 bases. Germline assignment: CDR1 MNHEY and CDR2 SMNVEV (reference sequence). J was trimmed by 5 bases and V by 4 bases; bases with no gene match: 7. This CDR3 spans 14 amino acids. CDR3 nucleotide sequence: TGTGCCAGCAGTTCATGGACAGGGAACCACGAGCAGTACTTC. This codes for CASSSWTGNHEQYF.

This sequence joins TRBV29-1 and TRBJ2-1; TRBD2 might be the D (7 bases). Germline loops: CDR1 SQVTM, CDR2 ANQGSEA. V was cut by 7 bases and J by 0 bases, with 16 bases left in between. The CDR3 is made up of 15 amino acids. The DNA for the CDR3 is TGCAGCGCTGGCGGGGGCCTAAGCTCCTACAATGAGCAGTTCTTC. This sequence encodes CSAGGGLSSYNEQFF.